The TCR beta chain under discussion was sequenced for a study of neurological immune-mediated disorders. TCRdb independently ran MiXCR on the 5' RACE reads; one entry per CDR3 protein. There are 75,000 to 90,000 distinct CDR3 sequences in the sample; about a tenth occur only once, and roughly 2% lies in the top ten. Germline V lookup: CDR1 SEHNR, CDR2 FQNEAQ (reference sequence). CDR3 length: 17 residues. V was trimmed by 4 bases and J by 2 bases, leaving 19 bases between them. This clonotype was counted many times. This clonotype was sampled from a man aged 35 to 55 in good health. This sequence joins TRBV7-9 and TRBJ2-3; perhaps TRBD1 as D (6 bases). Sequencing used PBMCs. The CDR3 loop is CASSYPGHGIDTDTQYF. The CDR3 DNA is TGTGCCAGCAGCTACCCGGGACACGGGATTGACACAGATACGCAGTATTTT.